This paragraph covers one TCR beta chain sequence. What it binds is unknown. The data were taken from a study of T cell responses to AZD1222 COVID-19 vaccine. General observations from the study: There were mostly white British donors and more females than males, and clonal diversity was possibly underestimated.

This CDR3 comprises 16 residues. The V and J ends lost 3 bases and 1 base, in that order; junction bases with no gene match: 7. Germline CDR1 reads MGHRA; CDR2 reads YSYEKL. Libraries were prepared by immunoSEQ multiplex PCR; TCRdb keeps only in-frame clonotypes and omits some of them. The data show about 130,000 clones, 85% to 90% seen once. The specimen comprised peripheral blood, sampled on day 0 of AZD1222 vaccination. V is TRBV4-1 and J is TRBJ1-1; 8 nucleotides align to TRBD1. The sequence came from an adult in good health. The CDR3 spells CASSHTQGARNTEAFF. CDR3 sequence (DNA): TGCGCCAGCAGCCATACCCAGGGGGCTCGGAACACTGAAGCTTTCTTT.